These 20 T cell receptor beta chains share one sample of origin, sequenced in a study of blood T cell repertoires in COVID-19. TCRdb's table, derived via immunoSEQ multiplex PCR, lists solely in-frame clones and lacks some. The data contain about 70,000 clones, approximately 83% of them singletons. Sequencing input: peripheral blood. All receptors come from a man aged 35 to 55 with COVID-19, enrolled during active disease.

This clone has more than one count but fewer than ten. The chain employs TRBV7-6 and TRBJ2-7; no clear D. Germline V lookup: CDR1 SGHVS, CDR2 FNYEAQ. This CDR3 spans 15 amino acids. V lost 1 base and J lost 4, with 14 bases in between. In DNA, the CDR3 is TGTGCCAGCAGCTTAGGATCCGGGTACGGGTACGAGCAGTACTTC. It encodes CASSLGSGYGYEQYF.

The chain employs TRBV5-4 and TRBJ1-2, with D maybe TRBD1 (5 bases). The germline V gene encodes CDR1 SGHNT and CDR2 YYREEE (reference sequence). This CDR3 spans 16 amino acids. V was cut by 2 bases and J by 4 bases, with 18 bases left in between. The CDR3 region is CASSLGADPVAYGYTF. The CDR3 DNA is TGTGCCAGCAGCTTAGGGGCTGACCCGGTGGCCTATGGCTACACCTTC.

By share of the sample, this clone is medium-sized. This sample includes further DNA sequences coding for the same CDR3. The rearrangement links TRBV7-9 to TRBJ1-1; 7 nucleotides match TRBD1. Per germline, CDR1 SEHNR and CDR2 FQNEAQ (reference sequence). The V gene end was trimmed by 5 bases and the J gene end by 5 bases; junction bases not matched to a gene: 5. The CDR3 consists of 13 residues. The CDR3 nucleotides read TGTGCCAGCAGCAGGCAGGGGGATACTGAAGCTTTCTTT. Its protein product is CASSRQGDTEAFF.

This chain links TRBV30 with TRBJ2-3; perhaps TRBD2 as D (8 bases). Germline lookup yields CDR1 GTSNPN and CDR2 SVGIG (reference sequence). This CDR3 contains 13 residues. The DNA for the CDR3 is TGTGCAGCGGGGGACAGCCCCACAGATACGCAGTATTTT. This codes for CAAGDSPTDTQYF.

This chain joins TRBV19 and TRBJ1-4; 8 nucleotides align to TRBD1. This CDR3 is 14 amino acids long. Germline V gives CDR1 LNHDA, CDR2 SQIVND (reference sequence). V lost 4 bases, J lost 8 bases, and 6 bases stayed unmatched. The CDR3 nucleotides are TGTGCCAGTAGTACCGGACAGGGTGACGAAAAACTGTTTTTT. Its protein is CASSTGQGDEKLFF.

The V call is TRBV28, the J call TRBJ1-2, with 8 nucleotides matching TRBD1. V dropped 2 bases and J dropped 8; count of bases not matched to a gene: 7. CDR3 length equals 14 residues. CDR1 and CDR2 (germline): MDHEN, SYDVKM. CDR3 amino acids: CASSLTSTGEGYTF. In nucleotides, the CDR3 is TGTGCCAGCAGTTTAACCTCGACAGGGGAGGGCTACACCTTC.

The rearrangement uses TRBV19 and TRBJ2-3; 7 positions agree with TRBD2. The CDR3 spans 14 residues. CDR1 and CDR2 from the germline V gene are LNHDA and SQIVND (reference sequence). The J segment lost 2 bases and the V segment lost 6 bases, leaving 5 bases of the junction unmatched. CDR3 sequence (DNA): TGTGCCAGTAGAGTTGCGGGGGTCACAGATACGCAGTATTTT. Amino acids: CASRVAGVTDTQYF. Using reference TRBV19 and TRBJ2-3 for the parts outside the CDR3, the full variable domain is DGGITQSPKYLFRKEGQNVTLSCEQNLNHDAMYWYRQDPGQGLRLIYYSQIVNDFQKGDIAEGYSVSREKKESFPLTVTSAQKNPTAFYLCASRVAGVTDTQYFGPGTRLTVL.

The rearrangement joins TRBV27 to TRBJ2-1; 9 nucleotides line up with TRBD1. There are 15 residues in the CDR3. J lost 7 bases, V lost 10 bases, and 14 bases had no gene match. The V gene's germline CDR1 is MNHEY and CDR2 SMNVEV (reference sequence). CDR3 residues: CATRGGGQGYNEQFF. The CDR3 bases are TGTGCCACCAGAGGCGGGGGACAGGGATATAATGAGCAGTTCTTC.

The chain combines TRBV19 with TRBJ2-1; 10 nucleotides line up with TRBD2. Germline V gene data show CDR1 as LNHDA and CDR2 as SQIVND (reference sequence). The V segment lost 10 bases and the J segment 9 bases; nucleotides outside the gene matches: 15. This CDR3 comprises 15 residues. CDR3 in amino acids: CATGAAGGPVVEQFF. The DNA for the CDR3 is TGTGCCACCGGTGCAGCGGGGGGGCCGGTTGTTGAGCAGTTCTTC.

The genes are TRBV6-2 or TRBV6-3 and TRBJ2-2, with unresolved D. Trimming pared 3 bases from V and 4 bases from J, leaving 3 bases between. This CDR3 has 12 amino acids. Germline CDR1 and CDR2: MNHEY and SVGEGT. The CDR3 bases are TGTGCCAGCAGTTATAGCACCGGGGAGCTGTTTTTT. It encodes CASSYSTGELFF.

The chain combines TRBV2 with TRBJ2-4, with D perhaps matching TRBD1 (6 bases). V lost 7 bases and J 4 bases, leaving 14 bases between the germline ends. The length of the CDR3 is 14 residues. Germline lookup yields CDR1 SNHLY and CDR2 FYNNEI. The CDR3 DNA follows: TGTGCCAGCACTCGCCGGGACACTAAAAACATTCAGTACTTC. Encoded protein: CASTRRDTKNIQYF. Variable domain in full (rest from reference TRBV2 and TRBJ2-4): EPEVTQTPSHQVTQMGQEVILRCVPISNHLYFYWYRQILGQKVEFLVSFYNNEISEKSEIFDDQFSVERPDGSNFTLKIRSTKLEDSAMYFCASTRRDTKNIQYFGAGTRLSVL.

The rearrangement links TRBV7-9 to TRBJ2-7, with 10 bases identical to TRBD1. V lost 5 bases, J lost 5 bases, and 12 bases stayed unmatched. The CDR3 length is 16 residues. CDR1 is SEHNR and CDR2 is FQNEAQ in the germline V gene (reference sequence). The CDR3: CASSHRPGQGKHEQYF. As DNA, the CDR3 is TGTGCCAGCAGCCACAGGCCGGGACAGGGGAAGCACGAGCAGTACTTC.

The gene calls are TRBV6-5 and TRBJ2-7, with D possibly being TRBD1 (6 bases). Trimming cost V 6 bases and J 2 bases, with 11 bases left between them. Germline-derived CDR1 and CDR2 are MNHEY and SVGAGI. This CDR3 comprises 13 residues. The CDR3 reads CASRPQGTYEQYF. Here the CDR3 DNA reads TGTGCCAGCAGACCACAGGGTACCTACGAGCAGTACTTC.

The V call is TRBV18, the J call TRBJ2-2, with D possibly TRBD1 on 6 matching bases. Germline V gene lookup returns CDR1 KGHSH and CDR2 LQKENI. The CDR3 totals 15 residues. The V end lost 8 bases, the J end lost 1 base, and 14 bases lay between the germline ends. The CDR3 loop reads CASARDIMNTGELFF. In DNA form, the CDR3 reads TGTGCCAGCGCACGGGACATTATGAACACCGGGGAGCTGTTTTTT.

The rearrangement joins TRBV28 to TRBJ1-2, with D hard to call. From germline, CDR1 is MDHEN and CDR2 SYDVKM. The CDR3 contains 14 residues. V lost 5 bases and J 4 bases, leaving 14 bases between the germline ends. In nucleotides, the CDR3 is TGTGCCAGCAGTGGCGGCTCTGGAGGCTATGGCTACACCTTC. This translates into CASSGGSGGYGYTF.

This chain joins TRBV6-2 or TRBV6-3 and TRBJ1-4; TRBD1 matches 7 bases. CDR1 MNHEY and CDR2 SVGEGT come from the germline V gene. Trimming took 3 bases from V and 0 from J; bases not matched to a gene: 4. The CDR3 runs to 16 residues. CDR3 sequence: CASSYTGVATNEKLFF. The CDR3 region has the DNA TGTGCCAGCAGTTATACAGGGGTTGCAACTAATGAAAAACTGTTTTTT.

This clone has a handful of counts. This chain uses TRBV6-5 with TRBJ1-3, with D maybe TRBD1 (5 bases). The CDR3 runs to 15 residues. Germline V CDR1 and CDR2: MNHEY, SVGAGI. With 0 bases removed from V and 4 bases from J, the gap between germline ends came to 10 bases. The CDR3 protein is CASSYSLGLGNTIYF. The CDR3, as DNA: TGTGCCAGCAGTTACTCTTTGGGGCTCGGAAACACCATATATTTT.

This chain links TRBV11-2 with TRBJ2-1, with TRBD1 matching over 8 bases. Per germline, CDR1 SGHAT and CDR2 FQNNGV. This CDR3 has 17 amino acids. Trimming took 6 bases from V and 0 from J; bases not matched to a gene: 10. CDR3 coding DNA: TGTGCCAGCAGTAGATTGGGACAGGCAATCTCCTACAATGAGCAGTTCTTC. Amino acids: CASSRLGQAISYNEQFF. Drawing the rest from reference TRBV11-2 and TRBJ2-1, the complete variable domain is EAGVAQSPRYKIIEKRQSVAFWCNPISGHATLYWYQQILGQGPKLLIQFQNNGVVDDSQLPKDRFSAERLKGVDSTLKIQPAKLEDSAVYLCASSRLGQAISYNEQFFGPGTRLTVL.

The chain employs TRBV30 and TRBJ2-7; weak D call: TRBD1 (5 bases). The CDR3 sequence is 11 residues long. From germline, CDR1 is GTSNPN and CDR2 SVGIG (reference sequence). V gave up 3 bases and J gave up 6 bases, with 9 bases separating them. The CDR3 DNA sequence: TGTGCCTGGAGAGGGGCCGGCGAGCAGTACTTC. Translating gives CAWRGAGEQYF.

The chain joins TRBV24-1 to TRBJ2-7; possible D gene TRBD2, 6 bases. V lost 1 base and J lost 2, with 11 bases in between. The CDR3 runs 15 residues. CDR1 and CDR2 from the germline V gene are KGHDR and SFDVKD. Written as DNA, the CDR3 is TGTGCCACCAGTGATTTTTCGGGGGATACCTACGAGCAGTACTTC. It codes for CATSDFSGDTYEQYF.